The 5 T cell receptor beta chains listed next were all sequenced from one sample in a study of cytomegalovirus exposure and HLA in healthy donors. The table came from immunoSEQ multiplex PCR; TCRdb's copy has only in-frame clones and leaves some out. The sample lists around 190,000 clones, around 85% occurring once. What was sequenced was PBMCs. These receptors were collected from a man younger than 35 in good health and CMV-seropositive.

The J gene is TRBJ2-7, the V gene TRBV28, with TRBD1 matching over 8 bases. The germline CDR1 and CDR2 sequences are MDHEN and SYDVKM. The CDR3 loop spans 12 amino acids. V lost 4 bases, J lost 6 bases, and 2 bases stayed unmatched. DNA for the CDR3: TGTGCCAGCAGTTCGGACAGGGTCGAGCAGTACTTC. The encoded protein is CASSSDRVEQYF. Variable domain in full (rest from reference TRBV28 and TRBJ2-7): DVKVTQSSRYLVKRTGEKVFLECVQDMDHENMFWYRQDPGLGLRLIYFSYDVKMKEKGDIPEGYSVSREKKERFSLILESASTNQTSMYLCASSSDRVEQYFGPGTRLTVT.

This chain joins TRBV6-1 and TRBJ1-5; D is undetermined. The CDR3 runs 12 residues. Per germline, CDR1 MNHNS and CDR2 SASEGT. The V and J ends lost 6 bases and 5 bases respectively, with 8 bases between them. The CDR3 DNA reads as TGTGCCAGCAGAGACAATGATCAGCCCCAGCATTTT. Encoded protein: CASRDNDQPQHF.

This clone has just one count. The chain uses TRBV6-5 and TRBJ2-3; D gene uncertain. Germline V CDR1 and CDR2: MNHEY, SVGAGI. Deletions cut 6 bases from V and 4 bases from J, with 11 bases between. This CDR3 comprises 13 residues. In DNA, the CDR3 is TGTGCCAGCAGAAGAGCGAGTGCAGATACGCAGTATTTT. Translating it yields CASRRASADTQYF.

On this clone: A read error may account for a junction end that differs from germline. The V call is TRBV2, the J call TRBJ2-5; tentatively, D is TRBD2 (5 bases). The CDR3 covers 11 residues. CDR1 is SNHLY and CDR2 is FYNNEI in the germline V gene. The CDR3 here is CASSVGLSSNF. CDR3 in DNA: TGTGCCAGCAGCGTAGGACTGAGCTCGAACTTC.

The genes are TRBV14 and TRBJ1-1, with D tentatively TRBD1 (6 bases). Trimming took off 4 bases at V and 1 base at J, with 7 bases between the two ends. In germline, CDR1 is SGHDN, CDR2 FVKESK. The CDR3 is made up of 13 amino acids. The CDR3 nucleotides are TGTGCCAGCAGCCTACAGGGGAACACTGAAGCTTTCTTT. This sequence encodes CASSLQGNTEAFF.